Below, 16 T cell receptor beta chains from the same sample are listed, as sequenced in a study of metastatic and nonmetastatic thyroid tumors. TCRdb re-analyzed the PCR reads using MiXCR. Of tens of thousands of clones listed, 12% to 15% were seen once; the top ten hold under 8%. The entire patient cohort was treatment-naive prior to thyroid surgery. The sample comprised blood. The receptors stem from a male donor with papillary thyroid cancer or a benign thyroid nodule (not recorded which). Some clones in this sample may be carry-over from other donors' samples.

This clone has a count of ten or more. The rearrangement uses TRBV5-1 and TRBJ1-5; D is undetermined. V was shortened by 4 bases and J by 0 bases, with 14 bases between the two germline ends. Looked up from germline, CDR1 is SGHRS and CDR2 is YFSETQ. CDR3 length: 16 amino acids. DNA for the CDR3: TGCGCCAGCAGCGCAGTATACACGAATAGCAATCAGCCCCAGCATTTT. Translated, it gives CASSAVYTNSNQPQHF.

This clone was detected ten times or more. The chain links TRBV20-1 to TRBJ1-2; 7 bases line up with TRBD1. Germline V gives CDR1 DFQATT, CDR2 SNEGSKA (reference sequence). Trimming removed 5 bases from V and 0 bases from J; junction bases left unmatched: 18. The CDR3 runs to 18 residues. Here the CDR3 reads CSAAKFGTVAQSNYGYTF. CDR3 DNA: TGCAGTGCTGCTAAATTTGGGACAGTTGCTCAATCTAACTATGGCTACACCTTC.

This clone showed up just a few times. This may come from a read error, since a much larger clone is one base off. This chain uses TRBV7-3 with TRBJ2-5; a possible D gene is TRBD2 (5 bases). Between the trimmed V and J ends, which lost 2 bases and 1 base, there was a span of 11 bases. Germline CDR1 and CDR2: SGHTA and FQGTGA. There are 15 residues in the CDR3. CDR3 residues: CASSLGGGFQETQYF. CDR3 nucleotide sequence: TGTGCCAGCAGCTTAGGCGGCGGGTTCCAAGAGACCCAGTACTTC.

This clone turned up a few times. This sequence joins TRBV6-1 and TRBJ2-7; tentative D call: TRBD1 (5 bases). Trimming took off 4 bases at V and 4 bases at J, with 8 bases between the two ends. The CDR3 covers 12 residues. Looked up from germline, CDR1 is MNHNS and CDR2 is SASEGT. CDR3 protein: CASSVGAYEQYF. CDR3 sequence (DNA): TGTGCCAGCAGTGTAGGGGCGTACGAGCAGTACTTC.

A remark on this clone: At one end the junction does not follow the germline gene, possibly because of a read error. Other DNA sequences from this sample encode an identical CDR3 as well. The chain employs TRBV20-1 and TRBJ1-5; 8 bases match TRBD1. CDR3 length: 13 amino acids. The germline CDR1 and CDR2 sequences are DFQATT and SNEGSKA (reference sequence). CDR3 residues: CSARTGFGQPQHF. The CDR3 bases are TGCAGTGCCAGGACAGGGTTCGGTCAACCCCAACATTTT.

The sample holds many counts of this clone. The chain recombines TRBV18 with TRBJ1-1; D is uncertain. V was shortened by 2 bases and J by 1 base, with 11 bases between the two germline ends. Germline V gene lookup returns CDR1 KGHSH and CDR2 LQKENI. The CDR3 covers 15 residues. The CDR3 region is CASSPITDGNTEAFF. The CDR3 region has the DNA TGTGCCAGCTCACCAATCACCGACGGGAACACTGAAGCTTTCTTT.

This clone was found many times. This sample also contains other DNA sequences that code for the same CDR3. In DNA, the CDR3 is TGTGCCAGCAGCCCGACCGGCAGTCCCTACGAGCAGTACTTC. It specifies CASSPTGSPYEQYF. The chain joins TRBV7-2 to TRBJ2-7; D gene unclear. The CDR3 consists of 14 residues. Germline V lookup: CDR1 SGHTA, CDR2 FQGNSA. V lost 5 bases and J lost 2, with 13 bases in between.

This clone was recorded many times. The chain couples TRBV29-1 to TRBJ2-5, with 9 positions matching TRBD2. The V and J ends lost 1 base and 5 bases, in that order; junction bases with no gene match: 11. The V gene's germline CDR1 is SQVTM and CDR2 ANQGSEA. The CDR3 consists of 16 residues. CDR3 coding DNA: TGCAGCGTTGAAGGAGGGCGGGAGGGCCACTGGGAGACCCAGTACTTC. Protein: CSVEGGREGHWETQYF.

This clone was recorded many times. The genes are TRBV19 and TRBJ1-5; D is possibly TRBD1 (5 bases). V was pared by 5 bases and J by 6 bases, with 14 bases between. The CDR3 has 14 residues. Germline V gene data show CDR1 as LNHDA and CDR2 as SQIVND (reference sequence). The CDR3 sequence: CASSLYSQGQPQHF. Here the CDR3 DNA reads TGTGCCAGTAGTCTGTACAGTCAGGGTCAGCCCCAGCATTTT.

In this sample, this clone turned up a few times. A much larger clone is a single base away; this may be a read error. The identical CDR3 is also encoded by other nucleotide sequences in the sample. The chain has TRBV19 and TRBJ2-5; the match to TRBD2 covers 11 bases. The CDR3 runs 15 residues. Germline V gene sequence: CDR1 LNHDA, CDR2 SQIVND (reference sequence). The J segment lost 5 bases and the V segment lost 3 bases, leaving 5 bases of the junction unmatched. CDR3 DNA sequence: TGTGCCAGTAGTATGGGTCTAGCGGGAGGTGAGACCCAGTACTTC. This translates into CASSMGLAGGETQYF.

This clone came up many times. This chain links TRBV20-1 with TRBJ2-7; 11 bases map to TRBD2. Losses at the gene ends were 6 bases for V and 9 bases for J; bases not matched to a gene: 10. CDR3 size: 13 residues. CDR1 is DFQATT and CDR2 is SNEGSKA in the germline V gene (reference sequence). CDR3 in amino acids: CSALLAGVFGQYF. The DNA for the CDR3 is TGCAGTGCCCTACTAGCGGGAGTATTCGGGCAGTACTTC.

The CDR3 here is CAWALGVGSQPQHF. As DNA, the CDR3 is TGTGCCTGGGCACTCGGGGTCGGCAGTCAGCCCCAGCATTTT. The chain is built from TRBV30 and TRBJ1-5; unclear D gene. Trimming pared 5 bases from V and 6 bases from J, leaving 17 bases between. Per the germline V gene, CDR1 is GTSNPN and CDR2 is SVGIG (reference sequence). The CDR3 runs 14 residues.

This clone was observed at least ten times. The chain carries TRBV20-1 and TRBJ2-1; TRBD2 aligns across 9 bases. Unmatched junction bases numbered 12, after V lost 6 bases and J lost 6 bases. Germline-derived CDR1 and CDR2 are DFQATT and SNEGSKA (reference sequence). CDR3 length: 15 residues. CDR3 in DNA: TGCAGTGCGCCCAACCCGACTAGCGGAACCAATGAGCAGTTCTTC. It yields the protein CSAPNPTSGTNEQFF.

The chain joins TRBV6-1 to TRBJ1-1; D possibly corresponds to TRBD1 (5 bases). The CDR3 has 12 residues. The V and J ends lost 7 bases and 7 bases respectively, with 13 bases between them. Germline V gene data show CDR1 as MNHNS and CDR2 as SASEGT. The CDR3 DNA sequence: TGTGCCAGCACTCTGCGGGACGGTGAAGCTTTCTTT. It codes for CASTLRDGEAFF.

The sample holds many counts of this clone. The same CDR3 is also encoded by other DNA sequences in this sample. The J gene is TRBJ2-5, the V gene TRBV5-1; D is tentatively TRBD1 or TRBD2 (5 bases each). CDR1 is SGHRS and CDR2 is YFSETQ in the germline V gene. V was pared by 3 bases and J by 5 bases, with 17 bases between. CDR3 size: 15 residues. The DNA for the CDR3 is TGCGCCAGCAGCTCCACCCCCGGGGCTGGGGAGACCCAGTACTTC. Amino acid sequence: CASSSTPGAGETQYF.

The CDR3 bases are TGTGCCAGCAGCTCCGGGACGGGCGGCTACACCTTC. Amino acid sequence: CASSSGTGGYTF. V gene TRBV7-2 combines with J gene TRBJ1-2; weak D call: TRBD1 (5 bases). Germline V gene lookup returns CDR1 SGHTA and CDR2 FQGNSA. The germline V and J ends were trimmed by 4 bases and 8 bases, with 11 bases remaining between them. This CDR3 has 12 amino acids.